The 15 T cell receptor beta chains given below trace back to one sample, sequenced in a study of cytomegalovirus exposure and HLA in healthy donors. In the PCR, 60 Vbeta and 13 Jbeta primers were used. Method: immunoSEQ multiplex PCR; TCRdb's copy keeps in-frame clones and lacks some. The top ten clones hold around 1.5% of a sample with under 150,000 clones, more than 60% of them seen once. The sequencing input was PBMCs. All receptors come from a woman under 30 in good health and CMV-seronegative.

The CDR3 coding sequence is TGTGCCAGCGTAGGAGGGGGCAGATACAATGAGCAGTTCTTC. The encoded protein is CASVGGGRYNEQFF. The chain links TRBV6-1 to TRBJ2-1, with a tentative D call TRBD1 (7 bases). CDR1 MNHNS and CDR2 SASEGT come from the germline V gene. Trimming removed 8 bases from V and 4 bases from J, with 15 bases in between. The CDR3 loop spans 14 amino acids.

V usage is TRBV19 and J usage is TRBJ2-7; 7 bases agree with TRBD2. There are 13 residues in the CDR3. V lost 5 bases, J lost 4 bases, and 5 bases stayed unmatched. The germline V gene has CDR1 LNHDA and CDR2 SQIVND (reference sequence). CDR3 in amino acids: CASSEGLTYEQYF. For the CDR3, the DNA is TGTGCCAGTAGTGAGGGACTAACTTACGAGCAGTACTTC.

This chain uses TRBV7-8 with TRBJ2-7; unclear D gene. Germline CDR1 reads SGHVS; CDR2 reads FQNEAQ. Trimming pared 3 bases from V and 6 bases from J, leaving 15 bases between. The CDR3 sequence is 14 residues long. The CDR3: CASSFERIWAEQYF. The DNA for the CDR3 is TGTGCCAGCAGCTTCGAACGGATCTGGGCCGAGCAGTACTTC.

The chain links TRBV2 to TRBJ2-1; TRBD2 is a possible D gene (6 bases). The CDR3 runs 15 residues. CDR1 is SNHLY, CDR2 FYNNEI, per germline. Trimming cost V 4 bases and J 5 bases, with 15 bases left between them. CDR3 sequence reads: CASSAGGTFNNEQFF. The CDR3 DNA reads as TGTGCCAGCAGTGCCGGAGGGACTTTCAACAATGAGCAGTTCTTC.

The rearrangement uses TRBV5-1 and TRBJ2-7; no reliable D call. CDR1 is SGHRS, CDR2 YFSETQ, per germline. The CDR3 sequence is 16 residues long. The V gene lost 0 bases and the J gene lost 3 bases, with 16 bases spanning the gap. In nucleotides, the CDR3 is TGCGCCAGCAGCTTGGACAGCAGCTCGAAGAACTACGAGCAGTACTTC. It is translated as CASSLDSSSKNYEQYF.

The V call is TRBV9, the J call TRBJ1-2, with TRBD1 matching over 7 bases. Germline CDR1 reads SGDLS; CDR2 reads YYNGEE. The CDR3 covers 15 residues. Trimming at V came to 0 bases and at J to 4 bases, leaving 6 bases not matched to a gene. The CDR3 here is CASSVGDRAIYGYTF. As DNA, the CDR3 is TGTGCCAGCAGCGTAGGAGACAGGGCTATCTATGGCTACACCTTC.

In DNA form, the CDR3 reads TGTGCCAGCAGCTTGTTTCAGGCCCCTACCTCTGGAAACACCATATATTTT. It translates to CASSLFQAPTSGNTIYF. The rearrangement joins TRBV5-5 to TRBJ1-3; D uncertain. Germline loops: CDR1 SGHKS, CDR2 YYEKEE (reference sequence). Deletions cut 1 base from V and 0 bases from J, with 14 bases between. This CDR3 comprises 17 residues.

The CDR3 loop reads CASSLLAGGDSYEQYF. In DNA, the CDR3 is TGCGCCAGCAGCCTACTAGCGGGAGGTGACTCCTACGAGCAGTACTTC. The chain carries TRBV4-1 and TRBJ2-7, with 12 bases aligning to TRBD2. V trimming: 4 bases; J trimming: 0 bases; junction bases outside the gene matches: 4. The germline CDR1 and CDR2 sequences are MGHRA and YSYEKL. This CDR3 region has 16 residues.

The chain carries TRBV19 and TRBJ2-2; D possibly corresponds to TRBD2 (6 bases). Germline values: CDR1 LNHDA, CDR2 SQIVND (reference sequence). V shed 10 bases and J shed 2 bases, with 26 bases lying between them. This CDR3 is 18 amino acids long. Here the CDR3 reads CATSQSYHSGINTGELFF. For the CDR3, the DNA is TGTGCCACTAGCCAGAGTTATCATAGCGGAATAAACACCGGGGAGCTGTTTTTT.

V and J are TRBV5-4 and TRBJ2-1; 12 nucleotides match TRBD2. V trimming: 3 bases; J trimming: 10 bases; junction bases outside the gene matches: 5. The CDR3 spans 14 residues. Germline CDR1 is SGHNT and CDR2 is YYREEE (reference sequence). The CDR3 nucleotides read TGTGCCAGCAGCTCGCTAGCGGGAGGGCCAGAGCAGTTCTTC. This gives the protein CASSSLAGGPEQFF.

The chain recombines TRBV29-1 with TRBJ1-5; D is uncertain. Germline loops: CDR1 SQVTM, CDR2 ANQGSEA. The CDR3 runs to 12 residues. Trimming pared 4 bases from V and 2 bases from J, leaving 6 bases between. The CDR3 is CSVGSGNQPQHF. CDR3 bases: TGCAGCGTTGGTAGCGGCAATCAGCCCCAGCATTTT.

The chain joins TRBV7-2 to TRBJ2-7, with D hard to call. V was pared by 1 base and J by 0 bases, with 7 bases between. Germline V gene data show CDR1 as SGHTA and CDR2 as FQGNSA. The CDR3 length is 14 residues. The CDR3 DNA follows: TGTGCCAGCAGCTTAGGCCACAGCTCCTACGAGCAGTACTTC. This translates into CASSLGHSSYEQYF.

The chain combines TRBV4-2 with TRBJ1-1, with TRBD1 identical over 7 bases. There are 16 residues in the CDR3. V trimming: 1 base; J trimming: 1 base; junction bases outside the gene matches: 6. Germline loops: CDR1 LGHNA, CDR2 YNFKEQ. The CDR3 DNA is TGTGCCAGCAGCCAAGGGGCAGGGGGAGAGAACACTGAAGCTTTCTTT. This codes for CASSQGAGGENTEAFF.

The genes are TRBV15 and TRBJ2-7; TRBD2 aligns across 7 bases. The germline V gene has CDR1 LNHNV and CDR2 YYDKDF (reference sequence). V shed 1 base and J 0 bases; nucleotides not matched to a gene: 9. The CDR3 length is 17 residues. CDR3 DNA: TGTGCCACCAGCAGAGCAGCGGGGAGGGGCTTCTCCTACGAGCAGTACTTC. Residues: CATSRAAGRGFSYEQYF.

The chain carries TRBV2 and TRBJ2-1; D ambiguous. The CDR3 length is 10 residues. V was cut by 4 bases and J by 13 bases, with 8 bases left in between. The germline V gene encodes CDR1 SNHLY and CDR2 FYNNEI. CDR3: CASSVDCQFF. Here the CDR3 DNA reads TGTGCCAGCAGTGTAGACTGTCAGTTCTTC. Variable domain in full (rest from reference TRBV2 and TRBJ2-1): EPEVTQTPSHQVTQMGQEVILRCVPISNHLYFYWYRQILGQKVEFLVSFYNNEISEKSEIFDDQFSVERPDGSNFTLKIRSTKLEDSAMYFCASSVDCQFFGPGTRLTVL.